Here is one TCR beta chain with its context. Its antigen remains unidentified. The data derive from a study of Ad26.COV2.S vaccination and SARS-CoV-2 variants. Study details: Intramuscularly, Ad26.COV2.S was given either once or twice, 56 days apart. Study outcomes and limitations: Non-spike TCR breadth showed similarity between vaccine and placebo recipients.

The repertoire was sequenced with immunoSEQ multiplex PCR; TCRdb's copy has only in-frame clones and lacks some. Of fewer than 600,000 clones in the sample, roughly nine tenths were seen once. Specified treatment: around 19 received Ad26.COV2.S at low or high dose, single or two shots; 5 received placebo; per-sample allocation not given. Sampling was performed 63 days after the first vaccine or placebo injection. Boston provided a donor who was an adult aged 18-55 years. V was trimmed by 3 bases and J by 0 bases, leaving 15 bases between them. The CDR3 totals 17 residues. Germline loops: CDR1 KGHSH, CDR2 LQKENI.

Sequencing used peripheral blood, obtained in a trial of Ad26.COV2.S vaccine versus placebo. This receptor was taken from a person between 18 and 65 years old who received the Ad26.COV2.S COVID-19 vaccine or a placebo. The chain carries TRBV18 and TRBJ1-5; D gene unclear. The CDR3 reads CASSPLPLQYSNQPQHF. The CDR3 DNA reads TGTGCCAGCTCACCTCTCCCCCTACAGTATAGCAATCAGCCCCAGCATTTT.